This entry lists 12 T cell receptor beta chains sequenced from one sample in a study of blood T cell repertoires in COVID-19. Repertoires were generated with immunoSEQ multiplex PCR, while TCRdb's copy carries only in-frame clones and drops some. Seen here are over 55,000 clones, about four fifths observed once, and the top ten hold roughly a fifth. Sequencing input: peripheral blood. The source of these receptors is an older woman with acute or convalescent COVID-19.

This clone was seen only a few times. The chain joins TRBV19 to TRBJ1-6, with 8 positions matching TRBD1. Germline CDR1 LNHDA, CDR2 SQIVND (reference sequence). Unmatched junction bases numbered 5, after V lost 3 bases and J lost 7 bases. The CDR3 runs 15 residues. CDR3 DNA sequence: TGTGCCAGTAGTATCCAGGGGACAGGCAATTCACCCCTCCACTTT. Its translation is CASSIQGTGNSPLHF.

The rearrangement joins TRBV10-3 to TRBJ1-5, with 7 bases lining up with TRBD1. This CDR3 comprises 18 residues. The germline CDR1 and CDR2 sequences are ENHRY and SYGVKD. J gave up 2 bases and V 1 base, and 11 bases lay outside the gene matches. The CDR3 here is CAISELRATGSGNQPQHF. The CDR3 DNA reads TGTGCCATCAGTGAGTTAAGGGCGACAGGGAGTGGCAATCAGCCCCAGCATTTT.

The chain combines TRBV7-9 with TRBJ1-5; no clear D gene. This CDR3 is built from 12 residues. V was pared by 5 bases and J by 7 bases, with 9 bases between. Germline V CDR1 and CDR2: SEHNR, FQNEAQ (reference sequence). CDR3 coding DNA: TGTGCCAGCAGCCGTGACGGGCAGCCCCAGCATTTT. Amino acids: CASSRDGQPQHF.

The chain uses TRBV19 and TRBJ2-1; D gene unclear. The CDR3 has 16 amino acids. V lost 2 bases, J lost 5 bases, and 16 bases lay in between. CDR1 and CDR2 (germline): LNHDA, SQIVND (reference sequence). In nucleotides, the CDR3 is TGTGCCAGTAGTATATCCAGGCTCCAGAATAACAATGAGCAGTTCTTC. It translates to CASSISRLQNNNEQFF.

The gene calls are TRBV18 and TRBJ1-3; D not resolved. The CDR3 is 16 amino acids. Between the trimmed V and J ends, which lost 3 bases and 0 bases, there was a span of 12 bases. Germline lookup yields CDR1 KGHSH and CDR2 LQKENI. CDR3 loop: CASSPSGRSSGNTIYF. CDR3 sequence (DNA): TGTGCCAGCTCACCGAGCGGCAGATCCTCTGGAAACACCATATATTTT.

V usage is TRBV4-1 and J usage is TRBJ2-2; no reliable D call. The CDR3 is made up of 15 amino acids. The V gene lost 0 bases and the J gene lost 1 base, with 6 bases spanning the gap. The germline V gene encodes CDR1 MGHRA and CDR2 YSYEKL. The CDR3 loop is CASSQESRNTGELFF. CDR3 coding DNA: TGCGCCAGCAGCCAAGAGAGTAGGAACACCGGGGAGCTGTTTTTT.

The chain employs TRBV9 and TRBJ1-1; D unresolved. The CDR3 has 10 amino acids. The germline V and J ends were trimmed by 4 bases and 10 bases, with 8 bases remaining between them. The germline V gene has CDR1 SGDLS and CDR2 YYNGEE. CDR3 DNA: TGTGCCAGCAGCAGACTAAGAGCTTTCTTT. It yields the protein CASSRLRAFF.

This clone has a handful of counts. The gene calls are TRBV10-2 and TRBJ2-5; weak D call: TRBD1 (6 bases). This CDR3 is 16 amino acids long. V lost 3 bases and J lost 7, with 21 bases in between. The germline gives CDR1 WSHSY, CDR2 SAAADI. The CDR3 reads CASSDPHRAGDGTQYF. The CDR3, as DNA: TGCGCCAGCAGTGATCCTCACAGGGCAGGAGACGGGACCCAGTACTTC.

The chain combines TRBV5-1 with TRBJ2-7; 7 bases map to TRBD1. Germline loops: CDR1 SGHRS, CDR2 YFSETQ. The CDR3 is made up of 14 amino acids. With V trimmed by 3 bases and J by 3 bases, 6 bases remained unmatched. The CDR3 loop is CASSSYRDSYEQYF. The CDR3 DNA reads TGCGCCAGCAGCTCTTACCGGGACAGCTACGAGCAGTACTTC.

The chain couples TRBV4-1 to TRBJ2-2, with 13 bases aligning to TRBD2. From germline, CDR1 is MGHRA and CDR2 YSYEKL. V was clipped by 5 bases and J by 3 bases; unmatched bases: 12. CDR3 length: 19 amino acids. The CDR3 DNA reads TGCGCCAGCAGCTACCGAACTAGCGGGGGGGCCTCAGACACCGGGGAGCTGTTTTTT. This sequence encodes CASSYRTSGGASDTGELFF.

CDR3 loop: CASTVGGAYSYNEQFF. The CDR3 DNA is TGTGCCAGCACGGTGGGGGGGGCCTACTCCTACAATGAGCAGTTCTTC. The chain recombines TRBV9 with TRBJ2-1; possibly TRBD2 for D (7 bases). This CDR3 has 16 residues. V was cut by 6 bases and J by 0 bases, with 16 bases left in between. CDR1 is SGDLS, CDR2 YYNGEE, per germline.

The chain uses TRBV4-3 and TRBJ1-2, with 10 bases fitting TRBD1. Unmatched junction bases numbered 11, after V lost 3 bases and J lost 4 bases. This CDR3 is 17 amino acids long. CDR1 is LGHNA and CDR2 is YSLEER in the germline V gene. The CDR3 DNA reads TGCGCCAGCAGCCAGGGTTCCGGGACAGGGGACGGCTATGGCTACACCTTC. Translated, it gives CASSQGSGTGDGYGYTF.